Following are 9 T cell receptor beta chains from one sample sequenced in a study of T cell responses to AZD1222 COVID-19 vaccine. Libraries were prepared by immunoSEQ multiplex PCR; TCRdb keeps only in-frame clonotypes and omits some of them. The data hold approximately 190,000 clones, with 85% to 95% observed a single time. The sample was peripheral blood, taken on day 0 of AZD1222 vaccination. Source of these receptors: an adult in good health.

The rearrangement uses TRBV12-3 or TRBV12-4 and TRBJ1-4; unclear D gene. The CDR3 totals 13 residues. V dropped 4 bases and J dropped 7 bases, with 10 bases sitting between them. CDR3 amino acids: CASSWGGSEKLFF. CDR3 DNA: TGTGCCAGCAGTTGGGGAGGTAGTGAAAAACTGTTTTTT.

The CDR3: CASSSYTGANTGELFF. In DNA, the CDR3 is TGTGCCAGCAGCTCTTACACGGGTGCGAACACCGGGGAGCTGTTTTTT. The genes are TRBV7-2 and TRBJ2-2, with D unclear. This CDR3 comprises 16 residues. Germline assignment: CDR1 SGHTA and CDR2 FQGNSA. Trimming removed 4 bases at V and 0 bases at J, with 12 bases between.

The gene calls are TRBV4-1 and TRBJ2-2; tentatively, D is TRBD2 (6 bases). Trimming shortened V by 0 bases and J by 1 base, and 12 bases separated the two germline ends. CDR3 length: 17 amino acids. The germline CDR1 and CDR2 sequences are MGHRA and YSYEKL. CDR3 DNA: TGCGCCAGCAGCCAAGACTGGGGACTTCGGAACACCGGGGAGCTGTTTTTT. It translates to CASSQDWGLRNTGELFF.

Here the CDR3 DNA reads TGTGCCAGCAGCTTAGGCGGGGGCAGGACAGATACGCAGTATTTT. Translating gives CASSLGGGRTDTQYF. This sequence joins TRBV7-7 and TRBJ2-3; maybe TRBD2 (7 bases). With 1 base removed from V and 3 bases from J, the gap between germline ends came to 11 bases. Germline-derived CDR1 and CDR2 are SSHAT and FNYEAQ (reference sequence). The length of the CDR3 is 15 residues.

This clone occurred once. The V call is TRBV18, the J call TRBJ2-2, with 7 bases lining up with TRBD1. Germline assignment: CDR1 KGHSH and CDR2 LQKENI. The CDR3 sequence is 14 residues long. The J segment lost 1 base and the V segment lost 6 bases, leaving 2 bases of the junction unmatched. The CDR3 protein is CASSRTGNTGELFF. The CDR3 DNA sequence: TGTGCCAGCTCCAGGACAGGGAACACCGGGGAGCTGTTTTTT.

The genes are TRBV18 and TRBJ2-2; D gene ambiguous. CDR1 is KGHSH and CDR2 is LQKENI in the germline V gene. There are 13 residues in the CDR3. V was pared by 0 bases and J by 1 base, with 0 bases between. The CDR3 spells CASSPPNTGELFF. The CDR3 nucleotides read TGTGCCAGCTCACCACCGAACACCGGGGAGCTGTTTTTT.

Written as DNA, the CDR3 is TGTGCCAGCAGCCAAGAGGGGAGGACACGTTCACCCCTCCACTTT. It yields the protein CASSQEGRTRSPLHF. The chain uses TRBV14 and TRBJ1-6, with D tentatively TRBD1 (5 bases). The V end was cut by 0 bases, the J end by 9 bases, with 12 bases between. The CDR3 sequence is 15 residues long. Germline-derived CDR1 and CDR2 are SGHDN and FVKESK.

This clone was seen a few times. The genes are TRBV13 and TRBJ1-2, with 9 bases lining up with TRBD1. The CDR3 has 13 amino acids. The trim removed 5 bases at V and 9 bases at J, leaving 7 bases unmatched. Germline-derived CDR1 and CDR2 are PRHDT and FYEKMQ (reference sequence). The CDR3 spells CASSLDRGKSYTF. CDR3 nucleotides: TGTGCCAGCAGCCTGGACAGGGGTAAGAGCTACACCTTC.

The chain employs TRBV7-6 and TRBJ2-2; D not certain. CDR1 and CDR2 (germline): SGHVS, FNYEAQ. Trimming took off 4 bases at V and 4 bases at J, with 10 bases between the two ends. This CDR3 is 14 amino acids long. CDR3 sequence reads: CASSSALGTGELFF. For the CDR3, the DNA is TGTGCCAGCAGCTCCGCCCTAGGCACCGGGGAGCTGTTTTTT.